Following are 26 T cell receptor beta chains from one sample sequenced in a study of T cell responses to AZD1222 COVID-19 vaccine. Produced via immunoSEQ multiplex PCR; TCRdb's table is partial and in-frame only. The table lists under 150,000 clones, around 90% of them singletons. Sequencing used peripheral blood, obtained on day 0 of AZD1222 vaccination. The receptors were sampled from an adult in good health.

The V and J genes are TRBV5-5 and TRBJ2-5; tentatively, D is TRBD1 (5 bases). V was clipped by 4 bases and J by 3 bases, with 10 bases between them. CDR1 is SGHKS and CDR2 is YYEKEE in the germline V gene (reference sequence). The CDR3 length is 13 residues. Written as DNA, the CDR3 is TGTGCCAGCAGCAAGATGACAGAAGAGACCCAGTACTTC. This translates into CASSKMTEETQYF. The whole variable domain, filled in from reference TRBV5-5 and TRBJ2-5, reads DAGVTQSPTHLIKTRGQQVTLRCSPISGHKSVSWYQQVLGQGPQFIFQYYEKEERGRGNFPDRFSARQFPNYSSELNVNALLLGDSALYLCASSKMTEETQYFGPGTRLLVL.

The chain uses TRBV19 and TRBJ1-5; D not certain. The CDR3 contains 15 residues. V lost 6 bases to trimming and J lost 3 bases, with 15 bases between them. CDR1 is LNHDA, CDR2 SQIVND, per germline (reference sequence). CDR3 residues: CASRPWADINQPQHF. The CDR3, as DNA: TGTGCCAGTAGGCCTTGGGCAGACATCAATCAGCCCCAGCATTTT.

The chain couples TRBV18 to TRBJ1-3, with 7 bases matching TRBD1. CDR3 size: 15 residues. The V gene's germline CDR1 is KGHSH and CDR2 LQKENI. Trimming cost V 4 bases and J 4 bases; bases outside gene matches: 7. The CDR3 region has the DNA TGTGCCAGCTCACAAAATACAGGGGACGGAAACACCATATATTTT. This codes for CASSQNTGDGNTIYF.

The rearrangement joins TRBV3-1 (or the pseudogene TRBV3-2) to TRBJ2-5; 8 nucleotides line up with TRBD2. Germline assignment: CDR1 LGHDT and CDR2 YNNKEL (reference sequence). V was clipped by 2 bases and J by 5 bases; unmatched bases: 4. CDR3 size: 14 residues. The DNA of the CDR3 is TGTGCCAGCAGCCAATTTAGCGGGGACGAGACCCAGTACTTC. Translation: CASSQFSGDETQYF.

This clone was counted a few times. J is TRBJ1-6 and V is TRBV6-5; 7 bases align to TRBD1. V was pared by 6 bases and J by 13 bases, with 9 bases of the junction left unmatched. The CDR3 covers 13 residues. In germline, CDR1 is MNHEY, CDR2 SVGAGI. The CDR3 coding sequence is TGTGCCAGCAGCCCCTTAGGGGGCCGTCCCCTCCACTTT. Protein sequence: CASSPLGGRPLHF.

The chain carries TRBV2 and TRBJ1-2; TRBD1 is a possible D gene (5 bases). The length of the CDR3 is 12 residues. Germline-derived CDR1 and CDR2 are SNHLY and FYNNEI. Trimming shortened V by 7 bases and J by 7 bases, and 13 bases separated the two germline ends. In nucleotides, the CDR3 is TGTGCCAGCACCGAGGGCAGGGCTGGCTACACCTTC. This gives the protein CASTEGRAGYTF.

This clone has just one count. CDR3 nucleotide sequence: TGTGCCAGCAGTTGGAACATAGCCTACGAGCAGTACTTC. Its translation is CASSWNIAYEQYF. The chain recombines TRBV12-3 or TRBV12-4 with TRBJ2-7; D is ambiguous. The CDR3 covers 13 residues. The V gene lost 4 bases and the J gene lost 2 bases, with 9 bases spanning the gap.

In nucleotides, the CDR3 is TGTGCCAGCAGCTTAGCCGCGACAGGGGGCCACAATTCACCCCTCCACTTT. This encodes CASSLAATGGHNSPLHF. The V and J genes are TRBV7-2 and TRBJ1-6, with 10 bases lining up with TRBD1. Germline-derived CDR1 and CDR2 are SGHTA and FQGNSA. The CDR3 spans 17 residues. The V segment lost 0 bases and the J segment 7 bases; nucleotides outside the gene matches: 6.

V is TRBV27 and J is TRBJ2-1, with D unclear. CDR1 and CDR2 (germline): MNHEY, SMNVEV (reference sequence). The germline V and J ends were trimmed by 4 bases and 0 bases, with 13 bases remaining between them. The CDR3 is 16 residues long. The chain's CDR3 is CASSWWIQSSYNEQFF. In nucleotides, the CDR3 is TGTGCCAGCAGTTGGTGGATCCAGAGCTCCTACAATGAGCAGTTCTTC.

The chain links TRBV3-1 (or the pseudogene TRBV3-2) to TRBJ1-2, with D possibly being TRBD1 (5 bases). In germline, CDR1 is LGHDT, CDR2 YNNKEL (reference sequence). The CDR3 consists of 13 residues. The V gene lost 4 bases and the J gene lost 4 bases, with 10 bases spanning the gap. DNA for the CDR3: TGTGCCAGCAGCCCGACGGGGGTCTATGGCTACACCTTC. Translation gives CASSPTGVYGYTF.

This chain uses TRBV5-6 with TRBJ2-5; D remains ambiguous. V lost 0 bases and J 6 bases, leaving 6 bases between the germline ends. CDR1 SGHDT and CDR2 YYEEEE come from the germline V gene. The CDR3 covers 12 residues. CDR3 in amino acids: CASSLGVQTQYF. The CDR3 DNA is TGTGCCAGCAGCTTGGGAGTGCAGACCCAGTACTTC.

In the case of this clone: At one end the junction does not follow the germline gene, possibly because of a read error. CDR3 residues: CASSEAGGLAGGPRRGVF. The CDR3 DNA reads as TGTGCCAGCAGTGAAGCTGGGGGTTTGGCGGGGGGGCCCCGCCGCGGGGTCTTC. The chain couples TRBV6-1 to TRBJ2-1; TRBD2 matches 9 bases. This CDR3 contains 18 residues. Germline V gene lookup returns CDR1 MNHNS and CDR2 SASEGT.

In DNA form, the CDR3 reads TGTGCCAGCAGCTTGGCCTTACTAGCCGGCTACAATGAGCAGTTCTTC. Amino acid sequence: CASSLALLAGYNEQFF. This sequence joins TRBV5-6 and TRBJ2-1, with D perhaps TRBD2 (6 bases). Germline V gene data show CDR1 as SGHDT and CDR2 as YYEEEE. The CDR3 loop spans 16 amino acids. V lost 0 bases, J lost 3 bases, and 13 bases lay in between.

V is TRBV30 and J is TRBJ2-3; weak D call: TRBD1 (6 bases). Germline-derived CDR1 and CDR2 are GTSNPN and SVGIG (reference sequence). Deletions cut 3 bases from V and 2 bases from J, with 9 bases between. CDR3 length equals 13 residues. CDR3 in amino acids: CAWSQGNTDTQYF. CDR3 coding DNA: TGTGCCTGGAGCCAGGGGAACACAGATACGCAGTATTTT.

This clone appeared once. This sequence joins TRBV27 and TRBJ1-2; possibly TRBD1 for D (5 bases). The germline gives CDR1 MNHEY, CDR2 SMNVEV (reference sequence). Trimming took 8 bases from V and 3 from J, leaving 13 bases between them. The CDR3 contains 13 residues. CDR3 bases: TGTGCCAGCTCCATCCAGGGTTACTATGGCTACACCTTC. Protein product: CASSIQGYYGYTF.

The chain is built from TRBV6-6 and TRBJ2-7, with D possibly matching TRBD2 (6 bases). The germline V gene has CDR1 MNHNY and CDR2 SVGAGI (reference sequence). The CDR3 is 12 amino acids. V was trimmed by 6 bases and J by 7 bases, leaving 13 bases between them. The DNA for the CDR3 is TGTGCCAGCAGCCCCCTGGCGGGGGAGCAGTACTTC. As protein: CASSPLAGEQYF.

The chain joins TRBV2 to TRBJ1-1; D uncertain. Germline CDR1 and CDR2: SNHLY and FYNNEI. The CDR3 is made up of 15 amino acids. V lost 3 bases and J lost 1, with 12 bases in between. The CDR3 nucleotides are TGTGCCAGCAGTGACGGAACTGGAGGGAACACTGAAGCTTTCTTT. Its protein is CASSDGTGGNTEAFF. Full variable domain (remainder filled in from reference TRBV2 and TRBJ1-1): EPEVTQTPSHQVTQMGQEVILRCVPISNHLYFYWYRQILGQKVEFLVSFYNNEISEKSEIFDDQFSVERPDGSNFTLKIRSTKLEDSAMYFCASSDGTGGNTEAFFGQGTRLTVV.

The V and J genes are TRBV7-3 and TRBJ2-3; the match to TRBD2 covers 11 bases. The ends lost 5 bases at V and 1 base at J; junction bases unmatched: 8. The germline V gene has CDR1 SGHTA and CDR2 FQGTGA. The CDR3 sequence is 17 residues long. In DNA, the CDR3 is TGTGCCAGCAGCCCACGACGTAGCGGGAGGGGCACAGATACGCAGTATTTT. Translation: CASSPRRSGRGTDTQYF.

The chain is built from TRBV7-8 and TRBJ1-1; 8 bases map to TRBD1. The CDR3 extends over 14 amino acids. Germline values: CDR1 SGHVS, CDR2 FQNEAQ. The ends lost 2 bases at V and 10 bases at J; junction bases unmatched: 9. DNA of the CDR3: TGTGCCAGCAGCTTATCAGGGGGCCGGGCCTCAGCTTTCTTT. It encodes CASSLSGGRASAFF.

Turning to this clone: Mismatch with germline at one junction end may stem from a read error. This chain uses TRBV5-1 with TRBJ1-2, with 7 bases that match TRBD1. Germline CDR1 is SGHRS and CDR2 is YFSETQ. The CDR3 has 14 amino acids. CDR3: CASSLGTVNYVYTF. In nucleotides, the CDR3 is TGCGCCAGCAGTTTAGGGACAGTTAACTATGTCTACACCTTC.

This chain links TRBV7-2 with TRBJ2-1; 15 bases are a match to TRBD2. The CDR3 has 17 amino acids. Unmatched junction bases numbered 10, after V lost 5 bases and J lost 8 bases. Per germline, CDR1 SGHTA and CDR2 FQGNSA. The CDR3 coding sequence is TGTGCCAGCAGCACCGGACTAGCGGGAGGGCGGGTAGATGAGCAGTTCTTC. This sequence encodes CASSTGLAGGRVDEQFF.

The chain combines TRBV27 with TRBJ2-7; 7 nucleotides match TRBD1. Trimming at V came to 6 bases and at J to 3 bases, leaving 5 bases not matched to a gene. Germline-derived CDR1 and CDR2 are MNHEY and SMNVEV (reference sequence). This CDR3 comprises 13 residues. The CDR3 reads CASRGQNHYEQYF. The CDR3 nucleotides read TGTGCCAGCAGGGGACAGAACCACTACGAGCAGTACTTC.

The J gene is TRBJ2-1, the V gene TRBV5-1; a possible D gene is TRBD2 (5 bases). The germline V gene has CDR1 SGHRS and CDR2 YFSETQ. Trimming removed 4 bases at V and 4 bases at J, with 12 bases between. This CDR3 region has 14 residues. The CDR3 region has the DNA TGCGCCAGCAGCAGCAGCGGTGGATACAATGAGCAGTTCTTC. It codes for CASSSSGGYNEQFF.

This chain joins TRBV15 and TRBJ2-7; 7 nucleotides line up with TRBD1. Germline loops: CDR1 LNHNV, CDR2 YYDKDF (reference sequence). Germline trimming cut 8 bases from V and 2 bases from J; bases unmatched to any gene: 6. The CDR3 has 13 amino acids. The CDR3 sequence is CATSTGAAYEQYF. DNA of the CDR3: TGTGCCACCTCAACAGGGGCGGCCTACGAGCAGTACTTC. Together with reference TRBV15 and TRBJ2-7, the CDR3 gives the full variable domain: DAMVIQNPRYQVTQFGKPVTLSCSQTLNHNVMYWYQQKSSQAPKLLFHYYDKDFNNEADTPDNFQSRRPNTSFCFLDIRSPGLGDTAMYLCATSTGAAYEQYFGPGTRLTVT.

This clone has more than one count but fewer than ten. This chain uses TRBV18 with TRBJ1-6, with D possibly TRBD1 on 6 matching bases. Trimming took 3 bases from V and 1 from J, leaving 10 bases between them. This CDR3 has 16 amino acids. From germline, CDR1 is KGHSH and CDR2 LQKENI. CDR3 coding DNA: TGTGCCAGCTCACCCCAGGGGCTATCCTATAATTCACCCCTCCACTTT. This gives the protein CASSPQGLSYNSPLHF.

This rearrangement joins TRBV10-1 to TRBJ1-1; 10 nucleotides align to TRBD1. Germline assignment: CDR1 WNHNN and CDR2 SYGVQD (reference sequence). The CDR3 is 18 residues long. Trimming took 6 bases from V and 3 from J; bases not matched to a gene: 16. The CDR3 DNA follows: TGCGCCAGCAGCGATTCCCCGGGACAGGGGTATGGGCACACTGAAGCTTTCTTT. Its translation is CASSDSPGQGYGHTEAFF.